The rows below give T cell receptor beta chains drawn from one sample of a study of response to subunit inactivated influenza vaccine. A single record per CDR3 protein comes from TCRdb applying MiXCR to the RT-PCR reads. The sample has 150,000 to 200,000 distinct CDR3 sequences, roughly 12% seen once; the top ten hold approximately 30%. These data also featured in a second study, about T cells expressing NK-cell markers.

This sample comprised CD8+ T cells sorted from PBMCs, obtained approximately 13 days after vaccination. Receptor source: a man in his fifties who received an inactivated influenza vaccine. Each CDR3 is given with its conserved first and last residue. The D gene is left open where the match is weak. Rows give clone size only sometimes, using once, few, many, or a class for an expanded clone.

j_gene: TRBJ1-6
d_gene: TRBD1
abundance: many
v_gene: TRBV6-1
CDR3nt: TGTGCCAGCAGTCCAGGACAGGGCTCGAATTCACCCCTCCACTTT
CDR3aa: CASSPGQGSNSPLHF

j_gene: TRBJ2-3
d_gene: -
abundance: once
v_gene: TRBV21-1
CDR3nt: TGTGCCAGCAGCACACGGACTAGCGGGAACACAGATACGCAGTATTTT
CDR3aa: CASSTRTSGNTDTQYF

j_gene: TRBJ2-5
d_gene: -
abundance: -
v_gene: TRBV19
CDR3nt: TGTGCCAGTAGTATGGGTCTGCACCAAGAGACCCAGTACTTC
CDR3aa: CASSMGLHQETQYF

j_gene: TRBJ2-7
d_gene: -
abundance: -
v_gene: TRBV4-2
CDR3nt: TGTGCCAGCAGCCAAGAGGGCAGGGCCAACCCCTACGAGCAGTACTTC
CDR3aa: CASSQEGRANPYEQYF

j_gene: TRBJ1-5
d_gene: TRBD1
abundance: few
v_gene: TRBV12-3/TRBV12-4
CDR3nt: TGTGCCAGCAGGACAGGGGGCGGCAATCAGCCCCAGCATTTT
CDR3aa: CASRTGGGNQPQHF

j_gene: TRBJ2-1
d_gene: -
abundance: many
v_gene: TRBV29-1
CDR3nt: TGCAGCGTTGGTCTCAATGAGCAGTTCTTC
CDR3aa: CSVGLNEQFF

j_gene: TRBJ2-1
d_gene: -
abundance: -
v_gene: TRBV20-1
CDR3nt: TGCAGTGCCCCGGACGGTAGCCTCTCGGATGAGCAGTTCTTC
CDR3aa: CSAPDGSLSDEQFF

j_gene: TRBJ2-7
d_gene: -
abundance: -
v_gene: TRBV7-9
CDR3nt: TGTGCCAGCAGCCTCACCCTGAGGGAGCAGTACTTC
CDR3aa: CASSLTLREQYF

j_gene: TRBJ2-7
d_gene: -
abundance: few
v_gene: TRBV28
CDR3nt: TGTGCCAGCAGGTCGACAGGTACATCCTACGAGCAGTACTTC
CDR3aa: CASRSTGTSYEQYF

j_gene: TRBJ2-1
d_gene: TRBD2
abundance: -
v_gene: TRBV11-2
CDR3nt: TGTGCCAGCAGCCTAGAAGGAGCGCGGGAGGGGTACAATGAGCAGTTCTTC
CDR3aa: CASSLEGAREGYNEQFF

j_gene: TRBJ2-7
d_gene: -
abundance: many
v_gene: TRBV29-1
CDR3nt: TGCAGCGCCTTGCTACGGGGTCGCCACGAGCAGTACTTC
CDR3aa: CSALLRGRHEQYF

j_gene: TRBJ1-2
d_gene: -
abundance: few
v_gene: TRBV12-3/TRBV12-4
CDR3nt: TGTGCCAGCAGTCTCTCTCGAGATGGCTACACCTTC
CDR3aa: CASSLSRDGYTF

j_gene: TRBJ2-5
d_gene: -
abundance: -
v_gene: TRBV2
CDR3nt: TGTGCCAGCAGTGAATCTGCAGGGAGGGAGACCCAGTACTTC
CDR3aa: CASSESAGRETQYF

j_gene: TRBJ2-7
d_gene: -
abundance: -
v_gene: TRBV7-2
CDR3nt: TGTGCCAGCAGCTTAGTTGGTAGGACGGACACTACGGAGCAGTACTTC
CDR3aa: CASSLVGRTDTTEQYF

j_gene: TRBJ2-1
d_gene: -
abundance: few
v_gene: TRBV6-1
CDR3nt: TGTGCCCTATCAAACGACAGAAACAATGAGCAGTTCTTC
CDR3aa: CALSNDRNNEQFF

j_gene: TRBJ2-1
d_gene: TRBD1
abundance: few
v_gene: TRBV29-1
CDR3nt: TGCAGCGGCAACAGGGGGGATAGAAACAATGAGCAGTTCTTC
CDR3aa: CSGNRGDRNNEQFF

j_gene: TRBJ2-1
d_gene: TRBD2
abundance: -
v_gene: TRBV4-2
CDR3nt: TGTGCCAGCAGCCAAGCTAGCGGGTACAACAATGAGCAGTTCTTC
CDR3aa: CASSQASGYNNEQFF

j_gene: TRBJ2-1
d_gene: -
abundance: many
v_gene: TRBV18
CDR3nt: TGTGCCAGCTCACCATCACATGTGGATGAGCAGTTCTTC
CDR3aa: CASSPSHVDEQFF

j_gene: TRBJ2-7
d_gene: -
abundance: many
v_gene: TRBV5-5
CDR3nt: TGTGCCAGCAGCTTCGATCAGAACTACTACGAGCAGTACTTC
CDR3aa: CASSFDQNYYEQYF

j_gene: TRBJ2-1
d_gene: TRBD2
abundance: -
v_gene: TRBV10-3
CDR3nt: TGTGCCATCAGCCCCCGACTAGCGGGGGGGGGCAATGAGCAGTTCTTC
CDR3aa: CAISPRLAGGGNEQFF

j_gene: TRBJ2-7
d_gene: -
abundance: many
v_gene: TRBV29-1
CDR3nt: TGCAGCGTGCCGCGGGGAGTTGGCAACGAGCAGTACTTC
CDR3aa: CSVPRGVGNEQYF

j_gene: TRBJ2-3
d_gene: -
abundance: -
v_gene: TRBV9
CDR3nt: TGTGCCAGCAGCGTATTGTGGGGCCCCACAGATACGCAGTATTTT
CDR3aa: CASSVLWGPTDTQYF

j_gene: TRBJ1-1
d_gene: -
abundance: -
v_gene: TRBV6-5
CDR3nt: TGTGCCAGCAGTTACTACGCCGGAGGGAACATGAACACTGAAGCTTTCTTT
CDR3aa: CASSYYAGGNMNTEAFF

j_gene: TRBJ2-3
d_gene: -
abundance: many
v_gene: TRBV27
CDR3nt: TGTGCCAGCAGTTTCCTAGGACTACTCACAGATACGCAGTATTTT
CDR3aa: CASSFLGLLTDTQYF

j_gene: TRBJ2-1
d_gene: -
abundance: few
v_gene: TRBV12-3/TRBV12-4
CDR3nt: TGTGCCAGCAGTTTAGATGGTCAGTACAATGAGCAGTTCTTC
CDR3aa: CASSLDGQYNEQFF

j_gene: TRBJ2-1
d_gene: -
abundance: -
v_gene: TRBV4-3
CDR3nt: TGCGCCAGCAGCCCTTCGACGAGTTCAGGCTATGAGCAGTTCTTC
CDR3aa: CASSPSTSSGYEQFF

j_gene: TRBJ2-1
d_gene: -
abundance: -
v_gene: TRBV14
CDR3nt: TGTGCCAGCAGCTTAATCTATGAGCAGTTCTTC
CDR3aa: CASSLIYEQFF

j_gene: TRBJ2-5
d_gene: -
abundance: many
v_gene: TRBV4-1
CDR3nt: TGCGCCAGCAGTCCAACCCCGGGCGGAATGCAGCTCGAGACCCAGTACTTC
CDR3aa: CASSPTPGGMQLETQYF

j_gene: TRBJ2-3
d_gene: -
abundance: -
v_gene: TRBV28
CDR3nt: TGTGCCAGCAGTCCCCTAGGGGCGGGGGCCAACACAGATACGCAGTATTTT
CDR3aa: CASSPLGAGANTDTQYF

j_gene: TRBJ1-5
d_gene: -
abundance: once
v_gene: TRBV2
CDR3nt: TGTGCCAGCAGTGAAGCGACGTACGCCTCCCCTCAGCCCCAGCATTTT
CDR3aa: CASSEATYASPQPQHF

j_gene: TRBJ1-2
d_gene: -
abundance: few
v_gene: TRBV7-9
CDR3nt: TGTGCCAGCAGCTTAGCGTCTGGGGGTCATGGCTACACCTTC
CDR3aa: CASSLASGGHGYTF

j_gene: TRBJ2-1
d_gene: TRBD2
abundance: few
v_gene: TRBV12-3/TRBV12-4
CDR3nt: TGTGCCAGCAGGGGGACTAACTCCTACAATGAGCAGTTCTTC
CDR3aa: CASRGTNSYNEQFF

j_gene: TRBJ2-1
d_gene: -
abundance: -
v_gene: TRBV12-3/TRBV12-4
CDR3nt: TGTGCCAGCAACCGGGGGAGGTTAGCTGAGCAGTTCTTC
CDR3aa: CASNRGRLAEQFF

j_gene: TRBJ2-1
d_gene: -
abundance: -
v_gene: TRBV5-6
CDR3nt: TGTGCCAGCAGCTTTGGTCTAGTTCGCAATGAGCAGTTCTTC
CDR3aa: CASSFGLVRNEQFF

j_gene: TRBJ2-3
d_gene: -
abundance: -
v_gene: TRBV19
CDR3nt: TGTGCCAGTAGTATTAGGGGAACGCTTAGCACAGATACGCAGTATTTT
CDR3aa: CASSIRGTLSTDTQYF

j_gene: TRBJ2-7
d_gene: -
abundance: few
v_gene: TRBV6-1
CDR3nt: TGTGCCAGCAGGGACCGGGACGGAATCTACGAGCAGTACTTC
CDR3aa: CASRDRDGIYEQYF

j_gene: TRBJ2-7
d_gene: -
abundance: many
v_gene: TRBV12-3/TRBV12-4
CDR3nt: TGTGCCAGCACCTCCTCAGCGCACGAGCAGTACTTC
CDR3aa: CASTSSAHEQYF

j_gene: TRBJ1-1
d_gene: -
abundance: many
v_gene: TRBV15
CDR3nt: TGTGCCACCAGCACCCGCTCGGGGGGCACTGAAGCTTTCTTT
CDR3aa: CATSTRSGGTEAFF

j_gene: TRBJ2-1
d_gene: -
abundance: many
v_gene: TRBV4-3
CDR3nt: TGCGCCAGCAGCCGAGGTGCCTACAATGAGCAGTTCTTC
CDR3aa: CASSRGAYNEQFF

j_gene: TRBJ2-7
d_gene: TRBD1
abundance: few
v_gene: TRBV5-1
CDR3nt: TGCGCCAGCACTATGGGAGACAGGGGCTCCTACGAGCAGTACTTC
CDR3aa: CASTMGDRGSYEQYF